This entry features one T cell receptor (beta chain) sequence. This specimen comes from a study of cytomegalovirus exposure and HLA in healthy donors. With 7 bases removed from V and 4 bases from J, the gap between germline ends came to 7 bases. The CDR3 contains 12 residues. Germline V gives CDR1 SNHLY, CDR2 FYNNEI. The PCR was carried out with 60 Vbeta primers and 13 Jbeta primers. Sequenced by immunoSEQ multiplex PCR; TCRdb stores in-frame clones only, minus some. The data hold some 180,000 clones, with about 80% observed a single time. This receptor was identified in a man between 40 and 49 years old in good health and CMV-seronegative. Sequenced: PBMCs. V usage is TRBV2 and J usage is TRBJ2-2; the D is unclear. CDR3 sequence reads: CASTPGTGELFF. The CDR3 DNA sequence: TGTGCCAGCACCCCGGGCACCGGGGAGCTGTTTTTT.